The rows below give T cell receptor beta chains drawn from one sample of a study of T cells in Graves' hyperthyroidism and ophthalmopathy. A single record per CDR3 protein comes from TCRdb applying MiXCR to the multiplex PCR reads. The sample includes 490,000 or so distinct CDR3 sequences, 20% to 25% of them seen just once. Input material: blood. These receptors were taken from a woman in her seventies with Graves' ophthalmopathy. CDR3s include the opening cysteine and the closing phenylalanine or tryptophan. The order of the fields is clone size, J gene, D gene, V gene, CDR3 DNA, CDR3 protein. A D gene is named only where the DNA matches it firmly. Some rows have no size entry. The others give once, few or many, or a class for an expanded clone.

clone_size: many; j_call: TRBJ2-1; d_call: TRBD2; v_call: TRBV14; cdr3_nt: TGTGCCAGCAGCCCCGGACTAGTATACAATGAGCAGTTCTTC; cdr3_aa: CASSPGLVYNEQFF
clone_size: .; j_call: TRBJ2-7; d_call: TRBD2; v_call: TRBV7-2; cdr3_nt: TGTGCCAGCAGCTTAGCAGCTAGCGGGAAGTTTTACGAGCAGTACTTC; cdr3_aa: CASSLAASGKFYEQYF
clone_size: .; j_call: TRBJ1-2; d_call: .; v_call: TRBV3-1; cdr3_nt: TGTGCCAGCAGCCTTAGCCGGGGAGCATATGGCTACACCTTC; cdr3_aa: CASSLSRGAYGYTF
clone_size: few; j_call: TRBJ2-3; d_call: .; v_call: TRBV7-3; cdr3_nt: TGTGCCAGCAGCACCGATGGCTCGGGAGCAGATACGCAGTATTTT; cdr3_aa: CASSTDGSGADTQYF
clone_size: few; j_call: TRBJ1-2; d_call: TRBD1; v_call: TRBV10-3; cdr3_nt: TGTGCCATCAGTGAGGGCGGGCTATGGCAGGGGGCGCGTGGCTACACCTTC; cdr3_aa: CAISEGGLWQGARGYTF
clone_size: few; j_call: TRBJ2-1; d_call: TRBD2; v_call: TRBV20-1; cdr3_nt: TGCAGTGCTCCCGGGACTAGCGGGCTCGGTTGGGATGAGCAGTTCTTC; cdr3_aa: CSAPGTSGLGWDEQFF
clone_size: few; j_call: TRBJ2-5; d_call: .; v_call: TRBV7-2; cdr3_nt: TGTGCCAGCAGCCCCCTTTGGGCCCAAGAGACCCAGTACTTC; cdr3_aa: CASSPLWAQETQYF
clone_size: few; j_call: TRBJ1-1; d_call: TRBD1; v_call: TRBV7-2; cdr3_nt: TGTGCCAGCAGCCCATGGGGACAGGGGGGCACTGAAGCTTTCTTT; cdr3_aa: CASSPWGQGGTEAFF
clone_size: few; j_call: TRBJ2-7; d_call: .; v_call: TRBV7-6; cdr3_nt: TGTGCCAGCAGCCCCCAGGTGGTAGGGACCTACGAGCAGTACTTC; cdr3_aa: CASSPQVVGTYEQYF
clone_size: .; j_call: TRBJ1-6; d_call: TRBD1; v_call: TRBV18; cdr3_nt: TGTGCCAGCTCACCGGACAGGGCGAATTCACCCCTCCACTTT; cdr3_aa: CASSPDRANSPLHF
clone_size: few; j_call: TRBJ2-3; d_call: .; v_call: TRBV6-2/TRBV6-3; cdr3_nt: TGTGCCAGCAGTTTAGTCCTCAATACGCAGTATTTT; cdr3_aa: CASSLVLNTQYF
clone_size: many; j_call: TRBJ1-2; d_call: TRBD1; v_call: TRBV12-3/TRBV12-4; cdr3_nt: TGTGCCAGCAGTTTATGGGACAGGGGCCCATATGGCTACACCTTC; cdr3_aa: CASSLWDRGPYGYTF
clone_size: few; j_call: TRBJ1-5; d_call: .; v_call: TRBV25-1; cdr3_nt: TGTGCCAGCAGCGAACAGGGCTTCGGGCAGCCCCAGCATTTT; cdr3_aa: CASSEQGFGQPQHF
clone_size: .; j_call: TRBJ2-1; d_call: .; v_call: TRBV12-3/TRBV12-4; cdr3_nt: TGTGCCAGCAGCAGGACAGTGACCCACAATGAGCAGTTCTTC; cdr3_aa: CASSRTVTHNEQFF
clone_size: few; j_call: TRBJ1-3; d_call: .; v_call: TRBV6-9; cdr3_nt: TGTGCCAGCAGTTACGGGGGAAGGGACTCTGGAAACACCATATATTTT; cdr3_aa: CASSYGGRDSGNTIYF
clone_size: .; j_call: TRBJ2-7; d_call: TRBD2; v_call: TRBV19; cdr3_nt: TGTGCCACTTCGACTAGCGGAACTTACTACGAGCAGTACTTC; cdr3_aa: CATSTSGTYYEQYF
clone_size: few; j_call: TRBJ2-1; d_call: .; v_call: TRBV7-3; cdr3_nt: TGTGCCAGCAGCTTAACTAGCGTCGGTGAGCAGTTCTTC; cdr3_aa: CASSLTSVGEQFF
clone_size: many; j_call: TRBJ2-7; d_call: TRBD1; v_call: TRBV28; cdr3_nt: TGTGCCAGCAGTGGAGTTTGGGGGACGACAGGGTGGTACGAGCAGTACTTC; cdr3_aa: CASSGVWGTTGWYEQYF
clone_size: .; j_call: TRBJ1-2; d_call: .; v_call: TRBV20-1; cdr3_nt: TGCAGTGCTAGAGACATAGGGCCTGATGGCTACACCTTC; cdr3_aa: CSARDIGPDGYTF
clone_size: many; j_call: TRBJ2-3; d_call: TRBD2; v_call: TRBV7-9; cdr3_nt: TGTGCCAGCAGCTTGGCGGGGGGCGCGGCAGATACGCAGTATTTT; cdr3_aa: CASSLAGGAADTQYF
clone_size: many; j_call: TRBJ1-5; d_call: TRBD1; v_call: TRBV7-2; cdr3_nt: TGTGCCAGCAGCGTACAGGGGAGCAATCAGCCCCAGCATTTT; cdr3_aa: CASSVQGSNQPQHF
clone_size: few; j_call: TRBJ2-2; d_call: TRBD1; v_call: TRBV12-3/TRBV12-4; cdr3_nt: TGTGCCAGCAGGGGACAGGGGGCGGCCGGGGAGCTGTTTTTT; cdr3_aa: CASRGQGAAGELFF
clone_size: few; j_call: TRBJ2-3; d_call: .; v_call: TRBV24-1; cdr3_nt: TGTGCCACCAGTGCCGGGACCGAGAGCACAGATACGCAGTATTTT; cdr3_aa: CATSAGTESTDTQYF
clone_size: few; j_call: TRBJ1-1; d_call: .; v_call: TRBV30; cdr3_nt: TGTGCCTGGGGCGATGGGCGGGGCACTGAAGCTTTCTTT; cdr3_aa: CAWGDGRGTEAFF
clone_size: few; j_call: TRBJ2-2; d_call: .; v_call: TRBV14; cdr3_nt: TGTGCCAGCAGCCAAGTTATGCCGTCGAACACCGGGGAGCTGTTTTTT; cdr3_aa: CASSQVMPSNTGELFF
clone_size: few; j_call: TRBJ1-2; d_call: .; v_call: TRBV7-9; cdr3_nt: TGTGCCAGCAGCTTGTTGGGCGCTTACCTCTATGGCTACACCTTC; cdr3_aa: CASSLLGAYLYGYTF
clone_size: .; j_call: TRBJ1-6; d_call: TRBD1; v_call: TRBV7-8; cdr3_nt: TGTGCCAGCAGCTTAGAACAGGGGCGAACACCCCTCCACTTT; cdr3_aa: CASSLEQGRTPLHF
clone_size: .; j_call: TRBJ2-6; d_call: .; v_call: TRBV11-2; cdr3_nt: TGTGCCAGCAGCCAGGGCCACTCTGGGGCCAACGTCCTGACTTTC; cdr3_aa: CASSQGHSGANVLTF
clone_size: many; j_call: TRBJ2-3; d_call: TRBD2; v_call: TRBV11-3; cdr3_nt: TGTGCCAGCAGCGAGACTAGCGGGAGTGTGGTAGATACGCAGTATTTT; cdr3_aa: CASSETSGSVVDTQYF
clone_size: .; j_call: TRBJ1-3; d_call: .; v_call: TRBV6-2/TRBV6-3; cdr3_nt: TGTGCCACGATGGGTACGATCTCTGGAAACACCATATATTTT; cdr3_aa: CATMGTISGNTIYF
clone_size: many; j_call: TRBJ1-5; d_call: TRBD1; v_call: TRBV12-3/TRBV12-4; cdr3_nt: TGTGCCAGCAGCCCCGGGACAGGAAACCCTAATCAGCCCCAGCATTTT; cdr3_aa: CASSPGTGNPNQPQHF
clone_size: .; j_call: TRBJ2-3; d_call: .; v_call: TRBV7-9; cdr3_nt: TGTGCCAGCAGCTTAGGTGCGTCCCCTGTGGTGTATTTT; cdr3_aa: CASSLGASPVVYF
clone_size: .; j_call: TRBJ2-3; d_call: .; v_call: TRBV20-1; cdr3_nt: TGCAGTGCTAGCCAGTTCCGGGCTCGCACAGATACGCAGTATTTT; cdr3_aa: CSASQFRARTDTQYF
clone_size: .; j_call: TRBJ2-7; d_call: TRBD2; v_call: TRBV3-1; cdr3_nt: TGTGCCAGCAGCCAAGCCGGGACTAGCGAATTCTCCTACGAGCAGTACTTC; cdr3_aa: CASSQAGTSEFSYEQYF
clone_size: .; j_call: TRBJ2-7; d_call: .; v_call: TRBV30; cdr3_nt: TGTGCCTGGAGTGTACCCCCGCGCGAGCAGTACTTC; cdr3_aa: CAWSVPPREQYF
clone_size: few; j_call: TRBJ2-3; d_call: .; v_call: TRBV6-2/TRBV6-3; cdr3_nt: TGTGCCAGCAGAAAGGGCAGGGGAGGAGATACGCAGTATTTT; cdr3_aa: CASRKGRGGDTQYF